Listed here are 11 T cell receptor beta chains from one sample, sequenced in a study of blood T cell repertoires in COVID-19. Profiling relied on immunoSEQ multiplex PCR, and the TCRdb table lists in-frame clones only, not all of them. The table shows fewer than 150,000 clones, with around 87% occurring only once. The material sequenced was peripheral blood. The receptors here all came from a woman in her sixties or seventies with acute or convalescent COVID-19.

The J gene is TRBJ1-3, the V gene TRBV30, with D tentatively TRBD1 (5 bases). V lost 3 bases and J lost 0, with 12 bases in between. Looked up from germline, CDR1 is GTSNPN and CDR2 is SVGIG (reference sequence). This CDR3 contains 15 residues. The CDR3 DNA follows: TGTGCCTGGAGCCCGACAGCCAGCTCTGGAAACACCATATATTTT. Translation gives CAWSPTASSGNTIYF.

The chain is built from TRBV5-1 and TRBJ1-1; 11 positions match TRBD1. V gave up 4 bases and J gave up 7 bases; unmatched junction bases: 9. CDR1 and CDR2 (germline): SGHRS, YFSETQ. The CDR3 extends over 15 amino acids. CDR3 region: CASSLRTGGANEAFF. The CDR3, as DNA: TGCGCCAGCAGCCTCCGGACAGGGGGCGCGAATGAAGCTTTCTTT.

This clone turned up a few times. CDR3: CASKAGADNEQFF. DNA for the CDR3: TGTGCCAGTAAAGCGGGGGCTGACAATGAGCAGTTCTTC. V is TRBV7-9 and J is TRBJ2-1; 8 bases line up with TRBD2. CDR1 SEHNR and CDR2 FQNEAQ come from the germline V gene (reference sequence). The CDR3 length is 13 residues. V lost 9 bases to trimming and J lost 5 bases; unmatched junction nucleotides: 6.

The rearrangement uses TRBV27 and TRBJ1-1; TRBD1 might be the D (6 bases). The germline V gene encodes CDR1 MNHEY and CDR2 SMNVEV (reference sequence). This CDR3 spans 14 amino acids. The V end lost 3 bases, the J end lost 11 bases, and 19 bases lay between the germline ends. The CDR3 region is CASSFRGGAGGAFF. For the CDR3, the DNA is TGTGCCAGCAGTTTTCGTGGGGGGGCTGGAGGGGCTTTCTTT.

This sequence joins TRBV10-3 and TRBJ2-2; a possible D gene is TRBD1 (5 bases). The V and J ends lost 2 bases and 0 bases respectively, with 10 bases between them. This CDR3 has 16 residues. Germline V gene data show CDR1 as ENHRY and CDR2 as SYGVKD. The CDR3 loop is CAISENRGTNTGELFF. The CDR3 DNA sequence: TGTGCCATCAGTGAGAATAGGGGAACGAACACCGGGGAGCTGTTTTTT.

The J gene is TRBJ2-7, the V gene TRBV2; TRBD1 is a possible D gene (6 bases). Trimming stripped 6 bases from V and 6 bases from J, with 15 bases between. Germline CDR1 reads SNHLY; CDR2 reads FYNNEI. The CDR3 sequence is 13 residues long. CDR3 residues: CASRTTEGGEQYF. CDR3 sequence (DNA): TGTGCCAGCAGGACCACCGAAGGGGGCGAGCAGTACTTC.

The chain recombines TRBV7-2 with TRBJ2-1, with 7 positions matching TRBD1. Germline V gene data show CDR1 as SGHTA and CDR2 as FQGNSA. CDR3 size: 15 residues. The V and J ends lost 4 bases and 0 bases, in that order; junction bases with no gene match: 3. For the CDR3, the DNA is TGTGCCAGCAGCTCCTCAGGGGGCTCCTACAATGAGCAGTTCTTC. Translation: CASSSSGGSYNEQFF.

The chain couples TRBV28 to TRBJ1-1, with D uncertain. V dropped 3 bases and J dropped 5 bases, with 7 bases sitting between them. The CDR3 runs to 12 residues. The germline gives CDR1 MDHEN, CDR2 SYDVKM. The CDR3 sequence is CASSFLLTEAFF. The CDR3, as DNA: TGTGCCAGCAGTTTCCTATTAACTGAAGCTTTCTTT.

V is TRBV2 and J is TRBJ1-1, with TRBD1 as a possible D gene (6 bases). With 7 bases removed from V and 6 bases from J, the gap between germline ends came to 15 bases. Germline V gene lookup returns CDR1 SNHLY and CDR2 FYNNEI. The CDR3 is 13 amino acids. CDR3 DNA sequence: TGTGCCAGCAATAGGGAGGGGGTCGCTGAAGCTTTCTTT. Protein: CASNREGVAEAFF.

The rearrangement links TRBV19 to TRBJ2-1; 11 bases match TRBD2. There are 18 residues in the CDR3. The junction had 15 bases not matched to a gene; V was cut back by 6 bases and J by 5 bases. CDR1 and CDR2 (germline): LNHDA, SQIVND (reference sequence). CDR3 loop: CASSRRLPLAGGHNEQFF. The CDR3, as DNA: TGTGCCAGTAGCCGTAGGCTTCCCCTAGCGGGGGGACACAATGAGCAGTTCTTC.

This chain connects TRBV6-5 to TRBJ1-2; a weak D match, TRBD1 (5 bases). Trimming pared 6 bases from V and 2 bases from J, leaving 13 bases between. The germline CDR1 and CDR2 sequences are MNHEY and SVGAGI. The CDR3 spans 14 residues. In nucleotides, the CDR3 is TGTGCCAGCAGGGGATTGACAGTGAACTATGGCTACACCTTC. Its protein is CASRGLTVNYGYTF.